The 26 T cell receptor beta chains below were found in one sample sequenced in a study of T-cell memory formation after mild COVID-19. TCRdb fed the 5' RACE reads into MiXCR, producing one record per CDR3 protein. The repertoire holds some 410,000 distinct CDR3 sequences, with 20% to 25% as singletons. The sequencing sample was made of PBMCs or a T cell subset sorted from them (not recorded which). Source of these receptors: an adult woman who had mild COVID-19 (a few samples of this study predate the infection). Cell type and time point are not known.

J is TRBJ1-4 and V is TRBV25-1; 8 bases line up with TRBD1. V was pared by 6 bases and J by 5 bases, with 5 bases of the junction left unmatched. In germline, CDR1 is MGHDK, CDR2 SYGVNS. This CDR3 is built from 14 residues. The CDR3 coding sequence is TGTGCCAGCAGAGGCAGGGGGCCCAATGAAAAACTGTTTTTT. It encodes CASRGRGPNEKLFF.

The chain carries TRBV5-4 and TRBJ2-7, with 7 bases matching TRBD1. The germline CDR1 and CDR2 sequences are SGHNT and YYREEE (reference sequence). CDR3 length: 15 amino acids. Trimming cost V 2 bases and J 6 bases; bases outside gene matches: 11. The CDR3 spells CASSFGYGQAGEQYF. The CDR3 region has the DNA TGTGCCAGCAGCTTTGGGTATGGACAGGCGGGCGAGCAGTACTTC. The full variable domain, completed using reference TRBV5-4 and TRBJ2-7, is ETGVTQSPTHLIKTRGQQVTLRCSSQSGHNTVSWYQQALGQGPQFIFQYYREEENGRGNFPPRFSGLQFPNYSSELNVNALELDDSALYLCASSFGYGQAGEQYFGPGTRLTVT.

This clonotype has only a few counts. The chain is built from TRBV7-3 and TRBJ2-5; 10 bases agree with TRBD2. Trimming at V came to 5 bases and at J to 5 bases, leaving 8 bases not matched to a gene. This CDR3 region has 15 residues. Germline lookup yields CDR1 SGHTA and CDR2 FQGTGA. CDR3 protein: CASSLGLAPGETQYF. Written as DNA, the CDR3 is TGTGCCAGCAGCCTGGGACTAGCGCCTGGGGAGACCCAGTACTTC.

This clonotype appeared a few times. V gene TRBV20-1 combines with J gene TRBJ1-1, with D perhaps matching TRBD1 (5 bases). Germline V gives CDR1 DFQATT, CDR2 SNEGSKA (reference sequence). This CDR3 spans 12 amino acids. Trimming stripped 4 bases from V and 2 bases from J, with 8 bases between. The CDR3 is CSANQGNTEAFF. The CDR3 nucleotides are TGCAGTGCTAATCAGGGTAACACTGAAGCTTTCTTT.

In this sample, this clonotype turned up a few times. This chain links TRBV5-1 with TRBJ2-1; 11 nucleotides agree with TRBD1. The germline gives CDR1 SGHRS, CDR2 YFSETQ. J was trimmed by 7 bases and V by 8 bases; bases with no gene match: 8. This CDR3 is built from 14 residues. As DNA, the CDR3 is TGCGCCAGTACATCCCGGGACAGGGGGAATGAGCAGTTCTTC. This translates into CASTSRDRGNEQFF.

The J gene is TRBJ1-5, the V gene TRBV19, with a tentative D call TRBD1 (5 bases). The germline gives CDR1 LNHDA, CDR2 SQIVND (reference sequence). The V end was cut by 3 bases, the J end by 0 bases, with 12 bases between. The CDR3 runs 16 residues. The CDR3 region has the DNA TGTGCCAGTAGTATCTTCGGGGGATTTAGCAATCAGCCCCAGCATTTT. It translates to CASSIFGGFSNQPQHF. The entire variable domain, with the rest obtained from reference TRBV19 and TRBJ1-5, is as follows: DGGITQSPKYLFRKEGQNVTLSCEQNLNHDAMYWYRQDPGQGLRLIYYSQIVNDFQKGDIAEGYSVSREKKESFPLTVTSAQKNPTAFYLCASSIFGGFSNQPQHFGDGTRLSIL.

The chain employs TRBV29-1 and TRBJ1-2, with D perhaps matching TRBD1 (6 bases). V dropped 0 bases and J dropped 0 bases, with 26 bases sitting between them. The germline CDR1 and CDR2 sequences are SQVTM and ANQGSEA. CDR3 length: 20 residues. CDR3 sequence (DNA): TGCAGCGTTGAAGATAGGTGGGGGGACACCTACCAACTAGCTAACTATGGCTACACCTTC. Translation gives CSVEDRWGDTYQLANYGYTF.

The chain has TRBV5-1 and TRBJ2-7, with TRBD1 matching over 8 bases. The CDR3 runs 14 residues. Germline V gene data show CDR1 as SGHRS and CDR2 as YFSETQ. V gave up 0 bases and J gave up 2 bases; unmatched junction bases: 1. CDR3 protein: CASSLEDRAYEQYF. DNA for the CDR3: TGCGCCAGCAGCTTGGAGGACAGGGCCTACGAGCAGTACTTC.

The rearrangement links TRBV6-5 to TRBJ1-2; TRBD1 agrees at 9 bases. V was pared by 6 bases and J by 7 bases, with 12 bases of the junction left unmatched. CDR1 is MNHEY and CDR2 is SVGAGI in the germline V gene. The length of the CDR3 is 15 residues. CDR3 bases: TGTGCCAGCAGCCTTACCGGGACAGGGTCGAGTGGCTACACCTTC. This encodes CASSLTGTGSSGYTF.

This clonotype has only a few counts. The chain is built from TRBV20-1 and TRBJ2-3; 11 nucleotides match TRBD1. This CDR3 contains 15 residues. CDR1 DFQATT and CDR2 SNEGSKA come from the germline V gene (reference sequence). Trimming cost V 4 bases and J 2 bases; bases outside gene matches: 5. The CDR3 sequence is CSATGQGAVTDTQYF. In nucleotides, the CDR3 is TGCAGTGCTACTGGACAGGGGGCAGTCACAGATACGCAGTATTTT.

CDR3 DNA sequence: TGTGCCAGCAGCCGAGATACGACAGAAGCTTTCTTT. Protein product: CASSRDTTEAFF. The chain uses TRBV3-1 and TRBJ1-1; D is uncertain. V lost 4 bases to trimming and J lost 8 bases, with 11 bases between them. CDR1 LGHDT and CDR2 YNNKEL come from the germline V gene (reference sequence). The CDR3 is made up of 12 amino acids.

The genes are TRBV12-3 or TRBV12-4 and TRBJ2-7; 11 bases line up with TRBD2. The V gene end was trimmed by 3 bases and the J gene end by 6 bases; junction bases not matched to a gene: 7. The CDR3 has 15 amino acids. The CDR3 spells CASSFSGTSGTEQYF. The CDR3 nucleotides read TGTGCCAGCAGTTTTTCTGGGACTAGCGGTACCGAGCAGTACTTC.

The J gene is TRBJ2-7, the V gene TRBV4-2; D tentatively reads TRBD1 or TRBD2 (6 bases each). The CDR3 sequence is 14 residues long. V dropped 4 bases and J dropped 4 bases, with 14 bases sitting between them. Germline assignment: CDR1 LGHNA and CDR2 YNFKEQ. CDR3 bases: TGTGCCAGCAGCCTCTGGAGGGGGGCTTACGAGCAGTACTTC. Amino acid sequence: CASSLWRGAYEQYF.

The chain joins TRBV5-1 to TRBJ2-2; D not certain. The V end lost 0 bases, the J end lost 5 bases, and 11 bases lay between the germline ends. The CDR3 has 15 amino acids. Germline CDR1 reads SGHRS; CDR2 reads YFSETQ. The CDR3 nucleotides read TGCGCCAGCAGCTTGGCCGGGCCTACTACCGGGGAGCTGTTTTTT. Translating gives CASSLAGPTTGELFF.

This clonotype was recorded a few times. The chain has TRBV5-5 and TRBJ2-3, with 10 bases fitting TRBD1. This CDR3 is built from 16 residues. Trimming at V came to 5 bases and at J to 4 bases, leaving 10 bases not matched to a gene. The germline V gene encodes CDR1 SGHKS and CDR2 YYEKEE (reference sequence). The CDR3 region has the DNA TGTGCCAGCAGGACGGGACAGGGGACGAGGGCAGATACGCAGTATTTT. Protein: CASRTGQGTRADTQYF.

CDR3 sequence: CSVTFAEAFF. In nucleotides, the CDR3 is TGCAGCGTGACATTCGCTGAAGCTTTCTTT. This chain links TRBV29-1 with TRBJ1-1; unclear D gene. Germline V gene lookup returns CDR1 SQVTM and CDR2 ANQGSEA. The V gene lost 6 bases and the J gene lost 6 bases, with 8 bases spanning the gap. CDR3 length: 10 amino acids.

The gene calls are TRBV7-9 and TRBJ2-2, with 9 bases identical to TRBD1. V lost 4 bases to trimming and J lost 4 bases; unmatched junction nucleotides: 4. CDR1 and CDR2 from the germline V gene are SEHNR and FQNEAQ (reference sequence). CDR3 length equals 15 residues. The CDR3 DNA follows: TGTGCCAGCAGCTCTCGACAGGGGGGCACCGGGGAGCTGTTTTTT. Its protein product is CASSSRQGGTGELFF. The full variable domain, with the rest looked up from reference TRBV7-9 and TRBJ2-2, is DTGVSQNPRHKITKRGQNVTFRCDPISEHNRLYWYRQTLGQGPEFLTYFQNEAQLEKSRLLSDRFSAERPKGSFSTLEIQRTEQGDSAMYLCASSSRQGGTGELFFGEGSRLTVL.

This clonotype was observed a few times. The rearrangement joins TRBV11-2 to TRBJ1-4; D remains ambiguous. Trimming took off 0 bases at V and 6 bases at J, with 11 bases between the two ends. Germline V lookup: CDR1 SGHAT, CDR2 FQNNGV. This CDR3 is built from 15 residues. The CDR3 bases are TGTGCCAGCAGCTTAGACGGCGCGGGGTATGAAAAACTGTTTTTT. Translated: CASSLDGAGYEKLFF.

This sequence joins TRBV6-2 or TRBV6-3 and TRBJ1-1; D remains ambiguous. Trimming removed 6 bases at V and 10 bases at J, with 18 bases between. The germline CDR1 and CDR2 sequences are MNHEY and SVGEGT. The CDR3 length is 13 residues. The CDR3 region has the DNA TGTGCCAGCAGCACGACCGGGCCTACGGTAGCTTTCTTT. It specifies CASSTTGPTVAFF.

This clonotype turned up a few times. J is TRBJ1-2 and V is TRBV29-1, with TRBD1 matching 8 bases. The CDR3 sequence is 13 residues long. CDR1 and CDR2 (germline): SQVTM, ANQGSEA. V shed 3 bases, J shed 7 bases, and the junction held 7 bases outside the gene matches. The CDR3 spells CSVDQGAFGGYTF. The CDR3 DNA reads TGCAGCGTTGATCAGGGGGCATTTGGTGGCTACACCTTC.

This clonotype was detected only a few times. The chain is built from TRBV2 and TRBJ2-1; perhaps TRBD2 as D (6 bases). The CDR3 loop spans 15 amino acids. The germline V and J ends were trimmed by 5 bases and 3 bases, with 14 bases remaining between them. From germline, CDR1 is SNHLY and CDR2 FYNNEI. The CDR3 bases are TGTGCCAGCAGTTCACTGGGACTGGACTACAATGAGCAGTTCTTC. This sequence encodes CASSSLGLDYNEQFF.

This clonotype has just a few counts. V gene TRBV7-3 combines with J gene TRBJ2-3, with a possible D match to TRBD2 (5 bases). The CDR3 length is 13 residues. The V gene lost 2 bases and the J gene lost 9 bases, with 12 bases spanning the gap. CDR1 SGHTA and CDR2 FQGTGA come from the germline V gene. CDR3 sequence: CASSLSNPGTQYF. In DNA form, the CDR3 reads TGTGCCAGCAGCTTATCAAACCCGGGAACGCAGTATTTT.

The gene calls are TRBV7-9 and TRBJ1-1, with D tentatively TRBD1 (5 bases). V shed 5 bases and J shed 4 bases, with 14 bases lying between them. Germline assignment: CDR1 SEHNR and CDR2 FQNEAQ (reference sequence). The CDR3 has 14 residues. For the CDR3, the DNA is TGTGCCAGCAGCCATTCCGGGGACGGCACTGAAGCTTTCTTT. Translated: CASSHSGDGTEAFF.

This clonotype appeared a few times. This chain connects TRBV29-1 to TRBJ2-3; D unresolved. The V gene lost 4 bases and the J gene lost 0 bases, with 5 bases spanning the gap. Germline CDR1 reads SQVTM; CDR2 reads ANQGSEA. This CDR3 is built from 12 residues. The CDR3 bases are TGCAGCGTTGTCGAGAGCACAGATACGCAGTATTTT. Its translation: CSVVESTDTQYF.

The chain employs TRBV30 and TRBJ2-4; 7 bases align to TRBD2. This CDR3 has 14 amino acids. With 4 bases clipped from V and 7 bases from J, the junction kept 10 bases outside the gene matches. Germline V gives CDR1 GTSNPN, CDR2 SVGIG (reference sequence). The CDR3, as DNA: TGTGCCTGGACAGGGTCCTCGCGGGGGAACATTCAGTACTTC. Protein product: CAWTGSSRGNIQYF.

This clonotype was observed a handful of times. J is TRBJ2-1 and V is TRBV7-2; TRBD2 agrees at 7 bases. The CDR3 length is 13 residues. Trimming removed 1 base from V and 8 bases from J; junction bases left unmatched: 2. The V gene's germline CDR1 is SGHTA and CDR2 FQGNSA. CDR3 nucleotide sequence: TGTGCCAGCAGCTTAGTGGGAGGGTATGAGCAGTTCTTC. Its translation: CASSLVGGYEQFF.